The clone carrying this T cell receptor (beta chain) has a count of ten or more. What it binds is unknown. The TCRbeta library incorporated unique molecular identifiers. TCRdb fed the PCR reads into MiXCR, producing one record per CDR3 protein. The sample has about 460,000 distinct CDR3 sequences, about 11% seen once. There are 13 residues in the CDR3. The V and J ends lost 6 bases and 2 bases, in that order; junction bases with no gene match: 3. This specimen belongs to a study of T-cell reconstitution after alpha-beta-depleted transplantation in children. The study's findings and limits: As was reported, about two months after transplant, alpha-beta T cells came from several hundred expanded graft clones.

The rearrangement uses TRBV12-3 or TRBV12-4 and TRBJ1-1, with 7 bases that match TRBD1. The input for sequencing was PBMCs, taken before TCRalphabeta/CD19-depleted stem cell transplant. The receptor was derived from a child aged 2-15 years with inherited bone marrow failure, due to receive a stem cell transplant. This chain's CDR3 is CASSDRVNTEAFF. The DNA for the CDR3 is TGTGCCAGCAGCGACAGGGTTAACACTGAAGCTTTCTTT.